Listed below are T cell receptor beta chains from one sample, sequenced in a study of identical twins. TCRdb reprocessed the 5' RACE reads via MiXCR and lists one record per CDR3 protein. The sample contains 500,000 to 550,000 distinct CDR3 sequences, about 20% of which appear only once. These data were also filed under a second study, of T cells expressing NK-cell markers.

The sequenced sample was CD4+ T cells sorted from blood. The receptors were sampled from a woman between 18 and 29 years old in good health. The CDR3 runs from the conserved cysteine through the conserved F or W. A D gene is named only where the DNA matches it firmly. Size is omitted from some rows. Given values are once, few, many or a class for expanded clones.

cdr3_nt cdr3_aa d_call v_call clone_size cdr3_length j_call
TGTGCCAGCAGCCTAAAGACAGGGTCCCTCTACGAGCAGTACTTC CASSLKTGSLYEQYF TRBD1 TRBV7-2 NA 15 TRBJ2-7
TGCGCCAGCAGCCGTGGGATAGCGGGACAAAACATTCAGTACTTC CASSRGIAGQNIQYF TRBD2 TRBV5-1 few 15 TRBJ2-4
TGTGCCAGCAGCCAAGAAAGACAGTACAATGAGCAGTTCTTC CASSQERQYNEQFF NA TRBV3-1 once 14 TRBJ2-1
TGTGCCAGCAAACTTACGGGGGTTTCGGGCACTGAAGCTTTCTTT CASKLTGVSGTEAFF NA TRBV12-3/TRBV12-4 NA 15 TRBJ1-1
TGTGCCAGTAGTGCTACGGGAGGGGTCAATGAGCAGTTCTTC CASSATGGVNEQFF TRBD2 TRBV19 NA 14 TRBJ2-1
TGTGCCAGCAAGAGTCCAGGGGAGACCACTGAAGCTTTCTTT CASKSPGETTEAFF NA TRBV6-1 NA 14 TRBJ1-1
TGCGCCAGCAGCTTAGAGCCCTCCGGTACGCAGTATTTT CASSLEPSGTQYF NA TRBV5-1 NA 13 TRBJ2-3
TGTGCCAGCAGTGGGACAAATAATTCACCCCTCCACTTT CASSGTNNSPLHF NA TRBV25-1 many 13 TRBJ1-6
TGCGCCAGCAGTGAGTCTCGGACAGGGCCAAGCTCCTACGAGCAGTACTTC CASSESRTGPSSYEQYF TRBD1 TRBV10-2 many 17 TRBJ2-7
TGTGCCAGCAGCTTAGCTGGACAGGGGGCCACAGATACGCAGTATTTT CASSLAGQGATDTQYF TRBD1 TRBV7-2 few 16 TRBJ2-3
TGTGCCAGTAGTCCAGGGAGGTTGGGCTACACCTTC CASSPGRLGYTF NA TRBV19 NA 12 TRBJ1-2
TGTGCCAGCAGCCGTCAATTGAACACCGGGGAGCTGTTTTTT CASSRQLNTGELFF NA TRBV14 many 14 TRBJ2-2
TGTGCCAGCCGGCCCTGGGAGGGCTCCAATGAGCAGTTCTTC CASRPWEGSNEQFF TRBD2 TRBV7-9 NA 14 TRBJ2-1
TGTGCCAGCAGCTTAGCGAGCGGGAGGGTCAATGAGCAGTTCTTC CASSLASGRVNEQFF TRBD2 TRBV7-2 few 15 TRBJ2-1
TGTGCCAGCAGCTTAGTCAACCCCGGGACTAGCCACCTTAGAAGAGACAATGAGCAGTTCTTC CASSLVNPGTSHLRRDNEQFF TRBD2 TRBV11-2 NA 21 TRBJ2-1
TGCGCCAGCAGCTACATATCGACCTCAACTAATGAAAAACTGTTTTTT CASSYISTSTNEKLFF NA TRBV5-1 NA 16 TRBJ1-4
TGTGCCAGCAGCGCGGGGGTCCTCACCACAGATACGCAGTATTTT CASSAGVLTTDTQYF NA TRBV9 NA 15 TRBJ2-3
TGTGCCAGCAGCTCAAGCGGGCTGTATAATCAACCGACCTTT CASSSSGLYNQPTF NA TRBV7-9 NA 14 TRBJ1-6
TGTGCCATCAGTGAAGCTGGCAGGGCCCCTGGGAACAATGAGCAGTTCTTC CAISEAGRAPGNNEQFF NA TRBV6-1 many 17 TRBJ2-1
TGTGCCAGCACCCTATATAACTTAACAGGGAACTATGGCTACACCTTC CASTLYNLTGNYGYTF NA TRBV12-3/TRBV12-4 few 16 TRBJ1-2
TGTGCCACCAGCAGACCCGCCGGACACGGCAATGAGCAGTTCTTC CATSRPAGHGNEQFF NA TRBV15 NA 15 TRBJ2-1
TGCAGTGCTAGGGAACCGGGGGATTTCACAGATACGCAGTATTTT CSAREPGDFTDTQYF NA TRBV20-1 NA 15 TRBJ2-3
TGCGCCAGCAGCTTGGCCGCGACAACCCCGGAGACCCAGTACTTC CASSLAATTPETQYF NA TRBV5-1 NA 15 TRBJ2-5
TGTGCCAGCAGTGGGGACAGGGACACAGATACGCAGTATTTT CASSGDRDTDTQYF TRBD1 TRBV2 NA 14 TRBJ2-3
TGTGCCAGCAGCGAACTAGGAGGGGAAAACATTCAGTACTTC CASSELGGENIQYF NA TRBV7-9 few 14 TRBJ2-4
TGCAGTGCTAGAGTGATCGGGACAGCAGATAATTCACCCCTCCACTTT CSARVIGTADNSPLHF TRBD1 TRBV20-1 few 16 TRBJ1-6
TGTGCCAGCAGTCCCCTAGCAGGGAGCTATGGCTACACCTTC CASSPLAGSYGYTF NA TRBV12-3/TRBV12-4 few 14 TRBJ1-2
TGTGCCAGCAGTTCACCGGGACTAGCGGGAGTCCGGGATACGCAGTATTTT CASSSPGLAGVRDTQYF TRBD2 TRBV6-2/TRBV6-3 NA 17 TRBJ2-3
TGTGCCAGCAGCGCCGACCCGACCGGGGCAGATACGCAGTATTTT CASSADPTGADTQYF NA TRBV7-7 NA 15 TRBJ2-3
TGTGCCAGCAGTGAATGGGGGGATACGCAGTATTTT CASSEWGDTQYF NA TRBV25-1 NA 12 TRBJ2-3
TGTGCCAGCAGCATAGGACAGTCGCTCTATGGCTACACCTTC CASSIGQSLYGYTF NA TRBV7-8 NA 14 TRBJ1-2
TGTGCCAGCAGCTTAGACCCAGCCTCCTACGAGCAGTACTTC CASSLDPASYEQYF NA TRBV7-6 NA 14 TRBJ2-7
TGTGCCAGCCGGGAAAGAGGCTACAATGAGCAGTTCTTC CASRERGYNEQFF NA TRBV6-2/TRBV6-3 NA 13 TRBJ2-1
TGTGCCAGCAGCTTTTGCTCCGTCCACAGGGGGAATAACTATGGCTACACCTTC CASSFCSVHRGNNYGYTF TRBD1 TRBV7-3 many 18 TRBJ1-2
TGCAGTGCTAGGATACCGGGACTAGACAATGAGCAGTTCTTC CSARIPGLDNEQFF TRBD2 TRBV20-1 NA 14 TRBJ2-1
TGTGCCAGCAGAGCACAGGGAATCAGCACAGATACGCAGTATTTT CASRAQGISTDTQYF NA TRBV7-2 NA 15 TRBJ2-3
TGTGCCAGCAGCTCGGACCGTACCGGGGGGCAGTTCTTC CASSSDRTGGQFF NA TRBV7-9 NA 13 TRBJ2-1
TGTGCCAGCAGTTCCCTAGCGGGATACCTTTACAATGAGCAGTTCTTC CASSSLAGYLYNEQFF TRBD2 TRBV6-2/TRBV6-3 once 16 TRBJ2-1
TGCAGTGGGACTAGCGGGAGGAATGAGCAGTTCTTC CSGTSGRNEQFF TRBD2 TRBV20-1 NA 12 TRBJ2-1
TGTGCCAGCAGTTTGACAACTCGAAGGCAGTACTTC CASSLTTRRQYF NA TRBV12-3/TRBV12-4 few 12 TRBJ2-7
TGTGCCAGCACCGTGACCCTAGAGACCCAGTACTTC CASTVTLETQYF NA TRBV2 few 12 TRBJ2-5
TGTGCCAGCAGCCCAACTTACCCAGGGGTCCAAGAGACCCAGTACTTC CASSPTYPGVQETQYF NA TRBV5-5 NA 16 TRBJ2-5
TGTGCCAGCAGCGTACACGGGAGACAAGAGACCCAGTACTTC CASSVHGRQETQYF NA TRBV9 NA 14 TRBJ2-5
TGTGCCAGCAGCCGGGGACAGCACCGCTCCTACAATGAGCAGTTCTTC CASSRGQHRSYNEQFF TRBD1 TRBV6-2/TRBV6-3 NA 16 TRBJ2-1
TGTGCCAGCTCACCACCGGGGGACAGGCAAGAGACCCAGTACTTC CASSPPGDRQETQYF TRBD1 TRBV18 few 15 TRBJ2-5
TGCGCCAGCAGCCCGGGGCTCGGCAATGAGCAGTTCTTC CASSPGLGNEQFF NA TRBV5-1 many 13 TRBJ2-1
TGTGCCAGCAGCTTAGAGCGGGGGGATCAGTTCTTC CASSLERGDQFF TRBD2 TRBV11-2 NA 12 TRBJ2-1
TGTGCCAGCAGCTTGATGCTCTATGTCTACACCTTC CASSLMLYVYTF NA TRBV5-6 few 12 TRBJ1-2
TGTGCTAGTGGTTCGTTGGACAGTACCAATCAGCCCCAGCATTTT CASGSLDSTNQPQHF NA TRBV12-5 NA 15 TRBJ1-5
TGTGCCAGCTCACCACAGAAAAATGAGAATTCACCCCTCCACTTT CASSPQKNENSPLHF NA TRBV18 NA 15 TRBJ1-6